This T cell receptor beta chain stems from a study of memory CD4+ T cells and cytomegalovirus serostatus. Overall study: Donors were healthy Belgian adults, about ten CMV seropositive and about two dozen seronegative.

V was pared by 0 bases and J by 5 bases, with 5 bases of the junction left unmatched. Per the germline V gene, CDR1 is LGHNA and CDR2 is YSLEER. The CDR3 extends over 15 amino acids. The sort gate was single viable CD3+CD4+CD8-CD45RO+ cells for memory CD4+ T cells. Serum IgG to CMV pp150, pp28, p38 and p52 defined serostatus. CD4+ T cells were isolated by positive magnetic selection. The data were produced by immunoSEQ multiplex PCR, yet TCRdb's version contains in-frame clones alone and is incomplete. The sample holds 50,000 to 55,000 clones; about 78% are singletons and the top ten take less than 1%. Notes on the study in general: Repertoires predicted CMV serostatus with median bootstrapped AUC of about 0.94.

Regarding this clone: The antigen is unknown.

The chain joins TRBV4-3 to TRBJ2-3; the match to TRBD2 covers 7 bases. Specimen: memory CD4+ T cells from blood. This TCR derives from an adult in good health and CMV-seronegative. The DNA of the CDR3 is TGCGCCAGCAGCCAAGATGGGGTAGCGGGAGATACGCAGTATTTT. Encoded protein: CASSQDGVAGDTQYF.